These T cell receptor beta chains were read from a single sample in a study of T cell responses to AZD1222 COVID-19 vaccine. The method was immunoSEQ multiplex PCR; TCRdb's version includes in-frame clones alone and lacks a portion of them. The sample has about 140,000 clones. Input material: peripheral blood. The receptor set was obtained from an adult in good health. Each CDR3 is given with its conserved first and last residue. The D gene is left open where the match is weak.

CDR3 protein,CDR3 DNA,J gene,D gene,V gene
CASGYGPLRPGELFF,TGTGCCAGCGGTTATGGACCGCTTAGGCCCGGGGAGCTGTTTTTT,TRBJ2-2,-,TRBV2
CASSSNTGELFF,TGTGCCAGCAGTAGCAACACCGGGGAGCTGTTTTTT,TRBJ2-2,-,TRBV6-5
CASTPGTEYSYEQYF,TGTGCCAGCACCCCTGGGACCGAGTACTCCTACGAGCAGTACTTC,TRBJ2-7,-,TRBV5-5
CATSRERQGMARNQPQHF,TGTGCCACCAGCAGAGAAAGACAGGGGATGGCGAGGAATCAGCCCCAGCATTTT,TRBJ1-5,TRBD1,TRBV15
CASSQSTIRTGGAMNTEAFF,TGTGCCAGCTCCCAATCGACAATAAGGACAGGGGGCGCGATGAACACTGAAGCTTTCTTT,TRBJ1-1,TRBD1,TRBV18
CASSTGVRTEAFF,TGTGCCAGCAGTACGGGGGTCCGGACTGAAGCTTTCTTT,TRBJ1-1,-,TRBV2
CASSLRTGPNSPLHF,TGTGCCAGCAGCTTAAGGACAGGGCCTAATTCACCCCTCCACTTT,TRBJ1-6,TRBD1,TRBV7-9
CAWSRNRGNYGYTF,TGTGCCTGGAGTAGAAACAGGGGGAACTATGGCTACACCTTC,TRBJ1-2,TRBD1,TRBV30
CASTGENTEAFF,TGTGCCAGCACGGGGGAGAACACTGAAGCTTTCTTT,TRBJ1-1,-,TRBV2
CASSSPGEPYEQYF,TGTGCCAGCAGTTCCCCCGGAGAGCCATACGAGCAGTACTTC,TRBJ2-7,-,TRBV28
CASSNGQRNTEAFF,TGCGCCAGCAGCAACGGACAGAGGAACACTGAAGCTTTCTTT,TRBJ1-1,-,TRBV5-1
CASSDRTGGITNEKLFF,TGTGCCAGCAGCGATCGGACAGGGGGCATAACTAATGAAAAACTGTTTTTT,TRBJ1-4,TRBD1,TRBV5-4
CASSLAPLSGGSTDTQYF,TGTGCCAGCAGCTTAGCCCCTCTGAGCGGGGGCAGCACAGATACGCAGTATTTT,TRBJ2-3,TRBD2,TRBV11-2
CASSAWTDTEAFF,TGCGCCAGCAGTGCCTGGACGGACACTGAAGCTTTCTTT,TRBJ1-1,-,TRBV5-1
CAISESVGFGNQPQHF,TGTGCCATCAGTGAGTCGGTAGGGTTCGGCAATCAGCCCCAGCATTTT,TRBJ1-5,-,TRBV10-3
CASSPQSVKPTLGYGYTF,TGTGCCAGCAGCCCCCAATCCGTTAAACCTACACTTGGCTATGGCTACACCTTC,TRBJ1-2,-,TRBV7-2
CASSLQGAITDTQYF,TGTGCCAGCAGCTTACAGGGGGCGATCACAGATACGCAGTATTTT,TRBJ2-3,TRBD1,TRBV7-8
CASSLAKAGGKQAGETQYF,TGTGCCAGCAGCTTAGCGAAAGCGGGGGGCAAACAAGCCGGCGAGACCCAGTACTTC,TRBJ2-5,TRBD2,TRBV7-8
CASRLRATNEKLFF,TGTGCCAGCAGACTCAGAGCAACTAATGAAAAACTGTTTTTT,TRBJ1-4,-,TRBV6-5
CASSPQGSGNTIYF,TGTGCCAGCTCACCACAGGGGTCTGGAAACACCATATATTTT,TRBJ1-3,-,TRBV18
CSVERWGAEVPYGYTF,TGCAGCGTTGAACGTTGGGGGGCTGAAGTTCCTTATGGCTACACCTTC,TRBJ1-2,-,TRBV29-1
CASRGGQSSYEQYF,TGTGCCAGCAGGGGAGGGCAGTCTTCCTACGAGCAGTACTTC,TRBJ2-7,TRBD2,TRBV2
CASSITTGTGGYGDTQYF,TGTGCCAGTAGTATAACCACCGGGACAGGGGGCTATGGAGATACGCAGTATTTT,TRBJ2-3,TRBD1,TRBV19
CASSYRQPSTDTQYF,TGTGCCAGCAGTTATAGACAGCCAAGCACAGATACGCAGTATTTT,TRBJ2-3,-,TRBV6-2/TRBV6-3
CASSFLGADTGELFF,TGTGCCAGCAGTTTTCTGGGGGCAGACACCGGGGAGCTGTTTTTT,TRBJ2-2,-,TRBV28
CASSMLGDEQYF,TGTGCCAGTAGTATGTTGGGGGACGAGCAGTACTTC,TRBJ2-7,-,TRBV19
CASRISRDRDGYGYTF,TGTGCCAGCAGAATCTCCCGGGACAGGGATGGTTATGGCTACACCTTC,TRBJ1-2,TRBD1,TRBV2
CASRGDSGNQPQHF,TGTGCCAGCAGGGGGGACAGTGGCAATCAGCCCCAGCATTTT,TRBJ1-5,TRBD1,TRBV2
CASSSPSGNTEAFF,TGTGCCAGCAGTTCCCCGAGTGGGAACACTGAAGCTTTCTTT,TRBJ1-1,-,TRBV28
CASSVASGTEAFF,TGTGCCAGCAGCGTAGCTTCCGGCACTGAAGCTTTCTTT,TRBJ1-1,-,TRBV9
CASRPQWGSGEKLFF,TGTGCCAGCAGGCCCCAGTGGGGCTCTGGTGAAAAACTGTTTTTT,TRBJ1-4,-,TRBV6-5
CSVEDRRRGDEQFF,TGCAGCGTTGAAGATCGCCGTAGGGGCGATGAGCAGTTCTTC,TRBJ2-1,-,TRBV29-1
CASMGAYEQYF,TGTGCCAGCATGGGGGCCTACGAGCAGTACTTC,TRBJ2-7,-,TRBV28
CASSPLRGARGYTF,TGTGCCAGCAGTCCCCTGCGGGGGGCGAGAGGCTACACCTTC,TRBJ1-2,-,TRBV6-5
CASSLRPQTGNYGYTF,TGCGCCAGCAGCCTACGCCCTCAGACAGGGAACTATGGCTACACCTTC,TRBJ1-2,TRBD1,TRBV4-1
CASSPGANTEAFF,TGTGCCAGCAGCCCCGGGGCGAACACTGAAGCTTTCTTT,TRBJ1-1,-,TRBV4-2
CSVEEPRGWADTQYF,TGCAGCGTTGAAGAGCCTCGGGGGTGGGCAGATACGCAGTATTTT,TRBJ2-3,-,TRBV29-1
CASSYRMAYYGYTF,TGTGCCAGCAGTTACAGAATGGCTTACTATGGCTACACCTTC,TRBJ1-2,-,TRBV6-5
CASSFTRHQPQHF,TGTGCCAGCAGCTTCACGAGGCACCAGCCCCAGCATTTT,TRBJ1-5,-,TRBV3-1/TRBV3-2
CASSPGLAGSADTQYF,TGCGCCAGCAGCCCAGGACTAGCGGGGTCCGCAGATACGCAGTATTTT,TRBJ2-3,TRBD2,TRBV5-1
CASSNGGLDTGELFF,TGTGCCAGCAGTAACGGGGGACTGGACACCGGGGAGCTGTTTTTT,TRBJ2-2,-,TRBV6-2/TRBV6-3